The 20 T cell receptor beta chains below come from one sample, sequenced in a study of T cell repertoires in cytomegalovirus infection. These receptors are not linked to any known antigen. TCRdb reanalysed the reads using MiXCR and keeps one entry per CDR3 protein. The sample contains roughly 340,000 distinct CDR3 sequences, around 29% of which appear only once. The sample consisted of cultured PBMCs, taken from culture after CMV antigen stimulation. These receptors were collected from a human donor in good health (CMV status not recorded). Some clones in this sample may be carry-over from other donors' samples.

This clonotype appeared a few times. The V gene is TRBV20-1, the J gene TRBJ1-5; D is uncertain. This CDR3 has 14 residues. The germline gives CDR1 DFQATT, CDR2 SNEGSKA (reference sequence). The V and J ends lost 2 bases and 0 bases respectively, with 8 bases between them. As DNA, the CDR3 is TGCAGTGCTAGACGACACACTAGCAATCAGCCCCAGCATTTT. It yields the protein CSARRHTSNQPQHF.

V and J are TRBV7-6 and TRBJ2-7, with D unresolved. The germline CDR1 and CDR2 sequences are SGHVS and FNYEAQ. V lost 10 bases, J lost 0 bases, and 16 bases lay in between. The CDR3 sequence is 14 residues long. The DNA of the CDR3 is TGTGCCACCAAACCCAGGACGGACTCCTACGAGCAGTACTTC. Protein product: CATKPRTDSYEQYF.

The V and J genes are TRBV19 and TRBJ2-1, with 11 positions matching TRBD1. The CDR3 totals 14 residues. Per germline, CDR1 LNHDA and CDR2 SQIVND (reference sequence). Losses at the gene ends were 9 bases for V and 2 bases for J; bases not matched to a gene: 3. The CDR3: CARQDRGPYNEQFF. CDR3 DNA sequence: TGTGCCAGGCAGGACAGGGGGCCCTACAATGAGCAGTTCTTC.

Of note for this clonotype: Possible read error: a much larger clone is one base away. The rearrangement joins TRBV6-8 to TRBJ1-3; D possibly corresponds to TRBD1 (6 bases). Germline V CDR1 and CDR2: MNHGY, SAAAGT. This CDR3 has 18 residues. Trimming took off 0 bases at V and 2 bases at J, with 17 bases between the two ends. The CDR3 DNA reads TGTGCCAGCAGTTACTCGCGGACGGGGACAAGGCCTGGAAACACCATATATTTT. The encoded protein is CASSYSRTGTRPGNTIYF.

This clonotype has only a few counts. The CDR3 bases are TGTGCCAGTAGTATAGGGACAACCGAACTACACTATGGCTACACCTTC. It yields the protein CASSIGTTELHYGYTF. V usage is TRBV19 and J usage is TRBJ1-2; D possibly corresponds to TRBD1 (5 bases). The germline V and J ends were trimmed by 1 base and 3 bases, with 15 bases remaining between them. The V gene's germline CDR1 is LNHDA and CDR2 SQIVND (reference sequence). The CDR3 runs to 16 residues.

The chain combines TRBV29-1 with TRBJ2-7, with D perhaps TRBD1 or TRBD2 (5 bases each). Germline V lookup: CDR1 SQVTM, CDR2 ANQGSEA. V shed 3 bases and J shed 2 bases, with 11 bases lying between them. The CDR3 loop spans 13 amino acids. The CDR3 DNA follows: TGCAGCGTTGAGAGGGGACCAGCCTACGAGCAGTACTTC. Protein product: CSVERGPAYEQYF.

This clonotype was seen only a few times. This sequence joins TRBV7-3 and TRBJ2-1; TRBD2 aligns across 11 bases. CDR1 is SGHTA, CDR2 FQGTGA, per germline. This CDR3 region has 16 residues. With 5 bases clipped from V and 4 bases from J, the junction kept 7 bases outside the gene matches. The CDR3 loop reads CASSATSGVGYNEQFF. CDR3 nucleotide sequence: TGTGCCAGCAGCGCGACTAGCGGGGTTGGGTACAATGAGCAGTTCTTC.

The chain joins TRBV18 to TRBJ2-6; 8 nucleotides match TRBD2. The CDR3 spans 18 residues. CDR1 and CDR2 (germline): KGHSH, LQKENI. The V segment lost 2 bases and the J segment 2 bases; nucleotides outside the gene matches: 8. DNA for the CDR3: TGTGCCAGCTCACCAAGGCTACCGGGAGGGCCTGGGGCCAACGTCCTGACTTTC. Translated: CASSPRLPGGPGANVLTF.

V is TRBV28 and J is TRBJ1-2; possible D gene TRBD1, 6 bases. CDR1 is MDHEN and CDR2 is SYDVKM in the germline V gene. The CDR3 spans 14 residues. The V end was cut by 6 bases, the J end by 11 bases, with 22 bases between. The CDR3 is CASSPFQGILGYTF. The CDR3, as DNA: TGTGCCAGCAGCCCTTTCCAGGGGATTCTTGGTTACACCTTC.

The table lists this clonotype with many counts. The rearrangement joins TRBV7-2 to TRBJ1-1; D might be TRBD1 (5 bases). Per the germline V gene, CDR1 is SGHTA and CDR2 is FQGNSA. Trimming removed 1 base at V and 6 bases at J, with 9 bases between. This CDR3 has 13 amino acids. CDR3 coding DNA: TGTGCCAGCAGCTTAGTAAGGGGCGCTGAAGCTTTCTTT. It translates to CASSLVRGAEAFF.

The rearrangement uses TRBV27 and TRBJ1-2; TRBD1 might be the D (6 bases). The germline CDR1 and CDR2 sequences are MNHEY and SMNVEV (reference sequence). Deletions cut 1 base from V and 0 bases from J, with 12 bases between. This CDR3 spans 16 amino acids. In DNA form, the CDR3 reads TGTGCCAGCAGTTTATTTCCCAGGACAGCTAACTATGGCTACACCTTC. Translated: CASSLFPRTANYGYTF.

This chain uses TRBV5-1 with TRBJ1-4, with D perhaps TRBD1 (5 bases). V was trimmed by 5 bases and J by 7 bases, leaving 18 bases between them. There are 15 residues in the CDR3. Germline CDR1 SGHRS, CDR2 YFSETQ. In nucleotides, the CDR3 is TGCGCCAGCAGGCCATCCTCAGGGAGGTCTGAAAAACTGTTTTTT. Amino acid sequence: CASRPSSGRSEKLFF.

This clonotype showed up just a few times. The CDR3 sequence: CASSLSGGVGSYEQYF. DNA for the CDR3: TGTGCCAGCAGTTTATCCGGGGGGGTCGGCTCCTACGAGCAGTACTTC. This sequence joins TRBV27 and TRBJ2-7, with 8 positions matching TRBD2. This CDR3 has 16 residues. Unmatched junction bases numbered 4, after V lost 0 bases and J lost 0 bases. Germline V gives CDR1 MNHEY, CDR2 SMNVEV (reference sequence).

Ten or more counts support this clonotype. The chain uses TRBV7-7 and TRBJ2-5, with 8 bases that match TRBD2. Looked up from germline, CDR1 is SSHAT and CDR2 is FNYEAQ (reference sequence). J gave up 2 bases and V 5 bases, and 4 bases lay outside the gene matches. The length of the CDR3 is 14 residues. The CDR3 loop reads CASSQAGVQETQYF. As DNA, the CDR3 is TGTGCCAGCAGCCAAGCGGGGGTACAAGAGACCCAGTACTTC.

V usage is TRBV10-3 and J usage is TRBJ2-1, with 12 bases fitting TRBD2. Germline assignment: CDR1 ENHRY and CDR2 SYGVKD. V gave up 6 bases and J gave up 13 bases; unmatched junction bases: 13. The CDR3 has 15 residues. The CDR3 is CAISAGLAGLLSQFF. The CDR3 DNA is TGTGCCATCAGCGCCGGACTAGCGGGACTCCTAAGTCAGTTCTTC.

This clonotype was recorded a few times. The genes are TRBV6-5 and TRBJ2-5; 13 nucleotides line up with TRBD2. The CDR3 extends over 16 amino acids. V dropped 5 bases and J dropped 5; count of bases not matched to a gene: 8. The germline gives CDR1 MNHEY, CDR2 SVGAGI. CDR3 in amino acids: CASSPTSGGAAETQYF. CDR3 DNA sequence: TGTGCCAGCAGTCCAACTAGCGGGGGGGCCGCGGAGACCCAGTACTTC.

This clonotype was seen more than once but under ten times. The chain recombines TRBV7-8 with TRBJ1-5, with D possibly TRBD1 on 5 matching bases. This CDR3 comprises 17 residues. Germline V gives CDR1 SGHVS, CDR2 FQNEAQ. V was trimmed by 2 bases and J by 5 bases, leaving 19 bases between them. In DNA, the CDR3 is TGTGCCAGCAGCTTACGGCCTCTTATCGGGGCCGATCAGCCCCAGCATTTT. Residues: CASSLRPLIGADQPQHF. Complete variable domain (other parts from reference TRBV7-8 and TRBJ1-5): GAGVSQSPRYKVAKRGQDVALRCDPISGHVSLFWYQQALGQGPEFLTYFQNEAQLDKSGLPSDRFFAERPEGSVSTLKIQRTQQEDSAVYLCASSLRPLIGADQPQHFGDGTRLSIL.

V and J are TRBV12-3 or TRBV12-4 and TRBJ1-2; D is uncertain. Trimming stripped 6 bases from V and 0 bases from J, with 11 bases between. This CDR3 is built from 14 residues. Here the CDR3 DNA reads TGTGCCAGCAGGAGGGCCCCAGCTAACTATGGCTACACCTTC. The encoded protein is CASRRAPANYGYTF.

V gene TRBV5-6 combines with J gene TRBJ1-2, with 9 positions matching TRBD1. Per the germline V gene, CDR1 is SGHDT and CDR2 is YYEEEE. The CDR3 loop spans 14 amino acids. Losses at the gene ends were 4 bases for V and 7 bases for J; bases not matched to a gene: 8. CDR3 residues: CASSPSGTGTGYTF. For the CDR3, the DNA is TGTGCCAGCAGCCCGTCCGGGACAGGGACTGGCTACACCTTC. Together with reference TRBV5-6 and TRBJ1-2, the CDR3 gives the full variable domain: DAGVTQSPTHLIKTRGQQVTLRCSPKSGHDTVSWYQQALGQGPQFIFQYYEEEERQRGNFPDRFSGHQFPNYSSELNVNALLLGDSALYLCASSPSGTGTGYTFGSGTRLTVV.

This clonotype was observed many times. The genes are TRBV5-6 and TRBJ2-7; D may be TRBD1 or TRBD2 (6 bases each). CDR3 length: 11 residues. The V end was cut by 4 bases, the J end by 7 bases, with 9 bases between. CDR1 is SGHDT, CDR2 YYEEEE, per germline. The CDR3 here is CASSRRGEQYF. Here the CDR3 DNA reads TGTGCCAGCAGCCGGAGGGGGGAGCAGTACTTC.